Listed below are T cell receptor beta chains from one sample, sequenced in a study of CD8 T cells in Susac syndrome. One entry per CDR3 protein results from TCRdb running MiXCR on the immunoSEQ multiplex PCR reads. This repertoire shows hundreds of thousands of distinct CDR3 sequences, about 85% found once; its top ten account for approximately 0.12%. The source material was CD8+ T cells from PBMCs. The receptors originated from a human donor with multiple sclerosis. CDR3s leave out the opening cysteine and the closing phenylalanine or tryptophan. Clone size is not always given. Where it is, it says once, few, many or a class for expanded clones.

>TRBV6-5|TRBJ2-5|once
ASSYSKGRDLETRY
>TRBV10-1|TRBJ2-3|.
ASSVGFTDTQY
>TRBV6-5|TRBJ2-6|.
ASSRQFSGANVLT
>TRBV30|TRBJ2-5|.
AWSPDRGNQETQY
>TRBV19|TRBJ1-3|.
ASSTGYGNTIY
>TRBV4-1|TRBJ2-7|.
ASSQELAGGEQY
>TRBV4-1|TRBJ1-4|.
ASSQDWGTENEKLF
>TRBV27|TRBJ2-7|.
ASSFSGDPREQY
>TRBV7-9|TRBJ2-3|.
ASSPRADQDTQY
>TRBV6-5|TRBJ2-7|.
ASSSNAFYEQY
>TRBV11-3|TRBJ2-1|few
ASSFIANEQF
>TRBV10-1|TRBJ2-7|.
ASMGVRPPYEQY
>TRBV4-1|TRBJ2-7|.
ASSQAGGRSSYEQY
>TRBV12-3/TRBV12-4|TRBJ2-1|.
ASSPREVTSSYNEQL
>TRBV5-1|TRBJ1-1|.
ASSLGQGSLNTEAF
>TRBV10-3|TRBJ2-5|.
AISELPGGPETQY
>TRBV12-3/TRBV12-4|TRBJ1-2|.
ASTETGVYGYT
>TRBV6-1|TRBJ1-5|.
ASSDTALNQPQH
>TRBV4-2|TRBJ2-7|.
ASSQDGISGLNEQY
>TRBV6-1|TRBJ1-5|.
ASSEGVGEEYPQH
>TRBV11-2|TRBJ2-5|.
ASSLRTRGETQY
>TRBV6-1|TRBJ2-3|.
ASRNNRGHDKLTDTQY
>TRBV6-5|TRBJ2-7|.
ASSYSGTSFYEQY
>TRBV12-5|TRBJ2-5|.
ASGLDSRRRAETQY
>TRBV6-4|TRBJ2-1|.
ASSDGGDSYNEQF
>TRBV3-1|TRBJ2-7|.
ASSQDFGGGVDEQY
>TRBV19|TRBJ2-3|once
ASSIREDTRDSTTDTQY
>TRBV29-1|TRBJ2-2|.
SGEADRVARLDTGELF
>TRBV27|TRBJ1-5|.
ATGSYRNQPQH
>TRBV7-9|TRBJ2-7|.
ASSPPVSYEQY
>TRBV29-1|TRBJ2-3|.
SVEDVAGPSTDTQY
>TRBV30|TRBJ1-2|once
AWTLAGANYGYT
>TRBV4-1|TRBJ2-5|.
ASSQGFLETQY
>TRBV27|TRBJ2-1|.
ASSFSGRNEQF
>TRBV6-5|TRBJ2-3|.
ASSYSNWEVGGASDTQY
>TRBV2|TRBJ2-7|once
ASTGDGPRSYEQY
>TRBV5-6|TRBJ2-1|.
ASSPPIGRAYNEQF
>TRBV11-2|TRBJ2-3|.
ASGYSTDTQY
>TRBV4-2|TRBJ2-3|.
ASSPLRLRSGVTTDTQY
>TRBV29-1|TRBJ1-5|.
SVEDGSQPQH
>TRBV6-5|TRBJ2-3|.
ASSYLRQGGNTDTQY
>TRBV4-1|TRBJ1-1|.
ASSQAPGNTEAF
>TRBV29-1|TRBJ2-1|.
SARDGESSYNEQF
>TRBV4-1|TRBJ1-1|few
ASSPIGGNTEAF
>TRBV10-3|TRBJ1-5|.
AISPTGEGNQPQH
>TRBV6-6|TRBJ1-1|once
ASNSDEEVYTEAF
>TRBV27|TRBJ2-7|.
ASRRVVAESYEQY
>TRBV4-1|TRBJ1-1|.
ASSPIGERNTEAF
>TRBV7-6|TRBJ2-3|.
ASSLWTANTDTQY
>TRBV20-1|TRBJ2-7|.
SARTGQFYEQY
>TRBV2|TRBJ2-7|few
ASSEAPGYSYEQY
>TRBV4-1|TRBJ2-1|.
ASSQDPLYNEQF
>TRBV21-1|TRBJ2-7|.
ASRPQGYHSYEQY